One sample yielded the 19 T cell receptor beta chains listed below, sequenced in a study of CD8+ T cells in alopecia areata. Treatment meaning: oral pan-JAK inhibitor, 5-10 mg twice daily. cDNA prepared by RNA extraction and subsequent reverse transcription served as the template for sequencing. The method was immunoSEQ multiplex PCR; TCRdb's version includes in-frame clones alone and lacks a portion of them. The data show about 210,000 clones, approximately 72% seen once. Sequencing used CD4+ T cells sorted from blood, obtained between weeks 43 and 45, from a patient treated with tofacitinib. These receptors originate from a human donor with alopecia areata.

The chain joins TRBV30 to TRBJ2-3, with 10 bases that match TRBD2. Germline CDR1 and CDR2: GTSNPN and SVGIG (reference sequence). Germline trimming cut 3 bases from V and 3 bases from J; bases unmatched to any gene: 3. The CDR3 covers 14 residues. CDR3 DNA sequence: TGTGCCTGGAGGAATAGCGGGGGGACAGATACGCAGTATTTT. Translated: CAWRNSGGTDTQYF.

The V and J genes are TRBV30 and TRBJ1-6, with D hard to call. V was trimmed by 4 bases and J by 5 bases, leaving 15 bases between them. This CDR3 is 15 amino acids long. Germline V CDR1 and CDR2: GTSNPN, SVGIG (reference sequence). CDR3 residues: CAWNRGRGDNSPLHF. The CDR3 DNA is TGTGCCTGGAACCGCGGACGGGGAGATAATTCACCCCTCCACTTT.

This chain uses TRBV9 with TRBJ1-3; D possibly corresponds to TRBD1 (6 bases). CDR1 and CDR2 from the germline V gene are SGDLS and YYNGEE. V lost 1 base and J lost 0, with 14 bases in between. CDR3 length equals 17 residues. Here the CDR3 reads CASSVNLGGTSGNTIYF. The CDR3 DNA sequence: TGTGCCAGCAGCGTAAACCTGGGGGGCACCTCTGGAAACACCATATATTTT.

This clone was counted between two and nine times. The chain couples TRBV7-2 to TRBJ2-3, with a tentative D call TRBD2 (5 bases). From germline, CDR1 is SGHTA and CDR2 FQGNSA. Trimming pared 3 bases from V and 3 bases from J, leaving 10 bases between. The CDR3 has 14 residues. In DNA form, the CDR3 reads TGTGCCAGCAGCTTTGAGCGGCGAACAGATACGCAGTATTTT. This encodes CASSFERRTDTQYF.

The rearrangement uses TRBV5-1 and TRBJ2-7; D is uncertain. The CDR3 has 15 amino acids. Trimming left V 0 bases short and J 7 bases short, with 17 bases between. Germline lookup yields CDR1 SGHRS and CDR2 YFSETQ. The CDR3 loop reads CASSLEPSQSGEQYF. The CDR3 DNA sequence: TGCGCCAGCAGCTTGGAACCTAGTCAATCGGGTGAGCAGTACTTC.

The CDR3 protein is CASSYEFFFGEAFF. The CDR3 nucleotides are TGTGCCAGCAGTTACGAGTTCTTCTTCGGTGAAGCTTTCTTT. The chain has TRBV6-5 and TRBJ1-1, with no clear D. V was pared by 2 bases and J by 7 bases, with 14 bases between. Germline V CDR1 and CDR2: MNHEY, SVGAGI. The CDR3 loop spans 14 amino acids.

A single count supports this clone. The rearrangement joins TRBV2 to TRBJ1-6, with D tentatively TRBD1 (6 bases). Trimming removed 2 bases at V and 10 bases at J, with 15 bases between. Germline CDR1 SNHLY, CDR2 FYNNEI. This CDR3 is built from 15 residues. The CDR3 protein is CASSENRAPGSPLHF. CDR3 in DNA: TGTGCCAGCAGTGAAAACAGGGCCCCCGGATCACCCCTCCACTTT.

This clone is a singleton in its sample. This sequence joins TRBV30 and TRBJ2-1; 13 bases agree with TRBD2. The CDR3 has 18 residues. Losses at the gene ends were 5 bases for V and 0 bases for J; bases not matched to a gene: 10. Germline V CDR1 and CDR2: GTSNPN, SVGIG (reference sequence). The CDR3 DNA reads as TGTGCCTGGGGCCGAGGAGGACTAGCGGGGGCCTCCTACAATGAGCAGTTCTTC. As protein: CAWGRGGLAGASYNEQFF.

The genes are TRBV25-1 and TRBJ2-5; D possibly matches TRBD1 or TRBD2 (6 bases each). The CDR3 length is 15 residues. Germline-derived CDR1 and CDR2 are MGHDK and SYGVNS. Trimming took 6 bases from V and 1 from J, leaving 15 bases between them. CDR3 DNA: TGTGCCAGCAGGCCCCTCACGGGGGCCCAAGAGACCCAGTACTTC. It is translated as CASRPLTGAQETQYF.

The chain is built from TRBV6-5 and TRBJ1-1; a possible D gene is TRBD1 (5 bases). CDR1 and CDR2 from the germline V gene are MNHEY and SVGAGI. This CDR3 comprises 12 residues. Trimming pared 5 bases from V and 7 bases from J, leaving 11 bases between. CDR3 sequence reads: CASSQGTDEAFF. CDR3 DNA: TGTGCCAGCAGTCAAGGGACGGATGAAGCTTTCTTT.

V usage is TRBV30 and J usage is TRBJ1-5; 9 nucleotides agree with TRBD1. V gave up 0 bases and J gave up 7 bases; unmatched junction bases: 4. This CDR3 comprises 14 residues. The germline V gene encodes CDR1 GTSNPN and CDR2 SVGIG (reference sequence). The CDR3 DNA reads as TGTGCCTGGAGTGTGGGGGACAGGGTCCAGCCCCAGCATTTT. It encodes CAWSVGDRVQPQHF.

In this sample, this clone turned up once. The chain is built from TRBV5-1 and TRBJ1-1; weak D call: TRBD1 (5 bases). The CDR3 runs 16 residues. Trimming took off 2 bases at V and 1 base at J, with 15 bases between the two ends. The germline V gene has CDR1 SGHRS and CDR2 YFSETQ. The CDR3 spells CASSFIGDLRNTEAFF. The CDR3 coding sequence is TGCGCCAGCAGCTTTATAGGGGACCTTCGGAACACTGAAGCTTTCTTT.

Only a few counts were recorded for this clone. The chain combines TRBV7-2 with TRBJ2-3; D is ambiguous. Germline assignment: CDR1 SGHTA and CDR2 FQGNSA. The CDR3 runs to 15 residues. Trimming stripped 5 bases from V and 2 bases from J, with 14 bases between. The CDR3 loop reads CASSEKRIFTDTQYF. Here the CDR3 DNA reads TGTGCCAGCAGCGAAAAACGGATATTCACAGATACGCAGTATTTT.

This clone has a single count. V is TRBV30 and J is TRBJ2-5; TRBD1 is a possible D gene (6 bases). The germline CDR1 and CDR2 sequences are GTSNPN and SVGIG (reference sequence). V gave up 3 bases and J gave up 5 bases, with 19 bases separating them. CDR3 length: 15 residues. CDR3 protein: CAWRGKRQVLETQYF. CDR3 in DNA: TGTGCCTGGAGAGGGAAGAGACAGGTCCTCGAGACCCAGTACTTC.

V usage is TRBV29-1 and J usage is TRBJ1-2; no clear D gene. V lost 4 bases to trimming and J lost 3 bases, with 15 bases between them. Germline lookup yields CDR1 SQVTM and CDR2 ANQGSEA. The CDR3 runs to 14 residues. The CDR3 sequence: CSVGESSPYYGYTF. The CDR3 region has the DNA TGCAGCGTTGGGGAGTCGTCTCCTTACTATGGCTACACCTTC.

This clone showed up just a few times. The chain has TRBV10-3 and TRBJ2-7; D is unresolved. V lost 7 bases and J lost 3, with 13 bases in between. Germline assignment: CDR1 ENHRY and CDR2 SYGVKD. This CDR3 is 13 amino acids long. CDR3 nucleotides: TGTGCCATCACCTCTCGGAATGGCTACGAGCAGTACTTC. Its translation: CAITSRNGYEQYF.

The count of this clone is one. The chain uses TRBV9 and TRBJ2-3, with 12 bases identical to TRBD2. V lost 0 bases to trimming and J lost 7 bases; unmatched junction nucleotides: 9. CDR3 length equals 17 residues. Germline V gene lookup returns CDR1 SGDLS and CDR2 YYNGEE. The chain's CDR3 is CASSVESSGGAVNTQYF. The CDR3 DNA reads as TGTGCCAGCAGCGTAGAGTCTAGCGGGGGGGCCGTGAATACGCAGTATTTT.

V usage is TRBV15 and J usage is TRBJ2-1; D not resolved. Germline values: CDR1 LNHNV, CDR2 YYDKDF (reference sequence). The V end lost 4 bases, the J end lost 4 bases, and 8 bases lay between the germline ends. This CDR3 contains 13 residues. CDR3 in amino acids: CATSTGQYNEQFF. In DNA form, the CDR3 reads TGTGCCACCAGCACCGGGCAGTACAATGAGCAGTTCTTC.

In this sample, this clone turned up many times. The rearrangement joins TRBV10-3 to TRBJ1-2, with D possibly matching TRBD1 (6 bases). There are 16 residues in the CDR3. The ends were cut back, 0 bases at V and 4 bases at J, with 15 bases in the middle. In germline, CDR1 is ENHRY, CDR2 SYGVKD. Here the CDR3 reads CAISESSTGDIYGYTF. In DNA form, the CDR3 reads TGTGCCATCAGTGAGTCTTCGACAGGAGACATCTATGGCTACACCTTC.